This T cell receptor beta chain emerged from a study of T-cell reconstitution after alpha-beta-depleted transplantation in children. The V and J ends lost 7 bases and 7 bases respectively, with 11 bases between them. The germline V gene has CDR1 MNHEY and CDR2 SVGEGT. The length of the CDR3 is 12 residues. This clonotype was seen a handful of times. Unique molecular identifiers were used to barcode this TCRbeta library. MiXCR, run by TCRdb on the PCR reads, gives a single entry per CDR3 protein. Of 380,000 or so distinct CDR3 sequences in the sample, 13% were seen once. The genes are TRBV6-2 or TRBV6-3 and TRBJ1-5; tentative D call: TRBD1 (6 bases). Sequenced here: PBMCs, sampled from the stem cell graft. The receptor comes from a human donor who donated a stem cell graft to a child with Fanconi anemia. CDR3 nucleotide sequence: TGTGCCAGCAAAGCAGGGGAACAGCCCCAGCATTTT. Its protein is CASKAGEQPQHF.